One and the same sample provided the 30 T cell receptor beta chains below, sequenced in a study of cytomegalovirus exposure and HLA in healthy donors. PCR used 60 Vbeta primers and 13 Jbeta primers. Measured with immunoSEQ multiplex PCR; TCRdb has only the in-frame clones, and not every one. This table has approximately 89,000 clones, approximately 81% appearing once. Sequenced material: PBMCs. Every receptor here comes from a man between 40 and 49 years old in good health and CMV-seropositive.

J is TRBJ2-1 and V is TRBV25-1; D unresolved. The CDR3 contains 13 residues. CDR1 MGHDK and CDR2 SYGVNS come from the germline V gene. Between the trimmed V and J ends, which lost 6 bases and 3 bases, there was a span of 9 bases. The DNA for the CDR3 is TGTGCCAGCAGATTTGCGGACTACAATGAGCAGTTCTTC. It yields the protein CASRFADYNEQFF.

The V call is TRBV19, the J call TRBJ1-1; unclear D gene. CDR3 length equals 14 residues. Germline loops: CDR1 LNHDA, CDR2 SQIVND (reference sequence). With 3 bases removed from V and 1 base from J, the gap between germline ends came to 9 bases. The CDR3 sequence is CASSISQANTEAFF. The CDR3 bases are TGTGCCAGTAGTATTTCCCAAGCGAACACTGAAGCTTTCTTT.

V usage is TRBV6-6 and J usage is TRBJ2-7; maybe TRBD2 (5 bases). Germline CDR1 is MNHNY and CDR2 is SVGAGI (reference sequence). V lost 6 bases, J lost 0 bases, and 15 bases lay in between. The CDR3 is 15 amino acids. In nucleotides, the CDR3 is TGTGCCAGCAGCGGACGGTCGGGGAGCTCCTACGAGCAGTACTTC. This gives the protein CASSGRSGSSYEQYF.

The chain recombines TRBV6-4 with TRBJ1-2; TRBD1 aligns across 8 bases. Germline V gives CDR1 MRHNA, CDR2 SNTAGT. The CDR3 runs 13 residues. J was trimmed by 6 bases and V by 5 bases; bases with no gene match: 5. In DNA form, the CDR3 reads TGTGCCAGCAGTCAGACAGGGGTGGATGGCTACACCTTC. Translated, it gives CASSQTGVDGYTF.

The V and J genes are TRBV21-1 and TRBJ2-1; the table's D call, TRBD1, has no DNA check behind it. TRBV21-1 is termed a pseudogene. The CDR3 extends over 18 amino acids. As DNA, the CDR3 is TGTGCCAGCAGCAAAGGCCGGGGACAGGCCCAACCAAACAATGAGCAGTTCTTC. It is translated as CASSKGRGQAQPNNEQFF.

This rearrangement joins TRBV11-2 to TRBJ2-1; TRBD2 is a possible D gene (7 bases). The CDR3 totals 15 residues. Germline V gene lookup returns CDR1 SGHAT and CDR2 FQNNGV. V was cut by 3 bases and J by 6 bases, with 15 bases left in between. The CDR3: CASSLGGGGGNEQFF. In nucleotides, the CDR3 is TGTGCCAGCAGCTTGGGTGGGGGCGGGGGCAATGAGCAGTTCTTC. Looking up the rest from reference TRBV11-2 and TRBJ2-1 gives the full variable domain: EAGVAQSPRYKIIEKRQSVAFWCNPISGHATLYWYQQILGQGPKLLIQFQNNGVVDDSQLPKDRFSAERLKGVDSTLKIQPAKLEDSAVYLCASSLGGGGGNEQFFGPGTRLTVL.

This clone was found once. This CDR3 reads CASSYSRLDTQYF. Written as DNA, the CDR3 is TGTGCCAGCAGTTACTCGAGGTTGGATACGCAGTATTTT. The V gene is TRBV6-6, the J gene TRBJ2-3; D ambiguous. There are 13 residues in the CDR3. CDR1 is MNHNY, CDR2 SVGAGI, per germline (reference sequence). V gave up 0 bases and J gave up 6 bases, with 7 bases separating them.

The chain recombines TRBV28 with TRBJ2-3; D perhaps matches TRBD2 (7 bases). Germline V gives CDR1 MDHEN, CDR2 SYDVKM. Trimming cost V 5 bases and J 4 bases, with 13 bases left between them. CDR3 length: 14 amino acids. The CDR3 DNA sequence: TGTGCCAGCAGTGTGGCGGGGGCGTCAGATACGCAGTATTTT. Its translation is CASSVAGASDTQYF.

In nucleotides, the CDR3 is TGTGCCAGCAGCTTAGTTGCCAGCGCTAACTATGGCTACACCTTC. Protein product: CASSLVASANYGYTF. This rearrangement joins TRBV11-3 to TRBJ1-2; D not certain. Trimming cost V 1 base and J 0 bases, with 9 bases left between them. The germline CDR1 and CDR2 sequences are SGHNT and YENEEA. The CDR3 runs to 15 residues.

The rearrangement joins TRBV19 to TRBJ1-5, with 10 bases matching TRBD1. CDR3 length equals 16 residues. The V segment lost 0 bases and the J segment 8 bases; nucleotides outside the gene matches: 7. Germline V gene sequence: CDR1 LNHDA, CDR2 SQIVND (reference sequence). This chain's CDR3 is CASSIDEGQGGEPQHF. CDR3 nucleotides: TGTGCCAGTAGTATAGACGAAGGACAGGGGGGAGAGCCCCAGCATTTT.

This chain joins TRBV27 and TRBJ1-5; 8 bases match TRBD1. CDR1 MNHEY and CDR2 SMNVEV come from the germline V gene (reference sequence). This CDR3 spans 15 amino acids. Trimming cost V 2 bases and J 6 bases; bases outside gene matches: 6. This CDR3 is CASSLIRGHAQPQHF. The DNA for the CDR3 is TGTGCCAGCAGTTTAATCAGGGGGCACGCTCAGCCCCAGCATTTT.

The chain employs TRBV7-8 and TRBJ2-1, with 10 bases aligning to TRBD2. The CDR3 runs 20 residues. V was pared by 0 bases and J by 5 bases, with 16 bases of the junction left unmatched. Germline V CDR1 and CDR2: SGHVS, FQNEAQ. CDR3 in DNA: TGTGCCAGCAGCTTAGCGGTAGCGGCCAACCTAGCGGGGGATAACAATGAGCAGTTCTTC. This encodes CASSLAVAANLAGDNNEQFF. The whole variable domain, remainder taken from reference TRBV7-8 and TRBJ2-1, is GAGVSQSPRYKVAKRGQDVALRCDPISGHVSLFWYQQALGQGPEFLTYFQNEAQLDKSGLPSDRFFAERPEGSVSTLKIQRTQQEDSAVYLCASSLAVAANLAGDNNEQFFGPGTRLTVL.

The V call is TRBV13, the J call TRBJ2-7; possible D gene TRBD2, 7 bases. Trimming removed 0 bases from V and 2 bases from J, with 8 bases in between. Germline-derived CDR1 and CDR2 are PRHDT and FYEKMQ (reference sequence). The CDR3 has 14 residues. The CDR3 protein is CASSLGGGPYEQYF. The CDR3 DNA reads as TGTGCCAGCAGCTTAGGCGGGGGGCCCTACGAGCAGTACTTC. Full variable domain (remainder filled in from reference TRBV13 and TRBJ2-7): AAGVIQSPRHLIKEKRETATLKCYPIPRHDTVYWYQQGPGQDPQFLISFYEKMQSDKGSIPDRFSAQQFSDYHSELNMSSLELGDSALYFCASSLGGGPYEQYFGPGTRLTVT.

The chain has TRBV7-3 and TRBJ2-7; maybe TRBD2 (5 bases). Germline V gene lookup returns CDR1 SGHTA and CDR2 FQGTGA. The CDR3 runs to 13 residues. V was pared by 3 bases and J by 7 bases, with 13 bases between. The CDR3 bases are TGTGCCAGCAGCTTGGACCGCGCGGGTGAGCAGTACTTC. Protein sequence: CASSLDRAGEQYF.

The V call is TRBV15, the J call TRBJ2-1; TRBD1 matches at 7 bases. Germline V gene lookup returns CDR1 LNHNV and CDR2 YYDKDF (reference sequence). With V trimmed by 2 bases and J by 4 bases, 11 bases remained unmatched. CDR3 length: 17 amino acids. The CDR3 nucleotides read TGTGCCACCAGCAGAAATTTACAGGGGACCTCTTACAATGAGCAGTTCTTC. Protein sequence: CATSRNLQGTSYNEQFF.

In DNA, the CDR3 is TGTGCCTCATCCCGGGACAGGGCCACTGAAGCTTTCTTT. It translates to CASSRDRATEAFF. The rearrangement links TRBV21-1 to TRBJ1-1; the listed D gene, TRBD1, was not tested against the DNA. TRBV21-1 is deemed a pseudogene. The CDR3 contains 13 residues.

The chain joins TRBV4-2 to TRBJ2-7, with TRBD2 identical over 7 bases. Germline V CDR1 and CDR2: LGHNA, YNFKEQ. The CDR3 has 20 amino acids. The junction had 22 bases not matched to a gene; V was cut back by 4 bases and J by 1 base. Here the CDR3 DNA reads TGTGCCAGCAGCCCCCTCGCGGGGGTAGCGGGCCATAAATATTCCTACGAGCAGTACTTC. It translates to CASSPLAGVAGHKYSYEQYF.

The gene calls are TRBV9 and TRBJ2-3, with 9 bases fitting TRBD2. Germline CDR1 and CDR2: SGDLS and YYNGEE. The CDR3 is 14 amino acids. Trimming took 0 bases from V and 8 from J; bases not matched to a gene: 4. The CDR3 here is CASSVGLAGSTQYF. In DNA form, the CDR3 reads TGTGCCAGCAGCGTAGGTCTAGCGGGAAGTACGCAGTATTTT. Supplemented by reference TRBV9 and TRBJ2-3, the full variable domain reads DSGVTQTPKHLITATGQRVTLRCSPRSGDLSVYWYQQSLDQGLQFLIQYYNGEERAKGNILERFSAQQFPDLHSELNLSSLELGDSALYFCASSVGLAGSTQYFGPGTRLTVL.

The chain has TRBV21-1 and TRBJ2-7; the D segment call TRBD1 is taken from the table without a DNA check. TRBV21-1 is a documented pseudogene. The CDR3 spans 17 residues. Here the CDR3 reads CASSNHVPTGGLYEQYF. DNA for the CDR3: TGTGCCAGCAGCAATCATGTCCCGACAGGGGGGCTCTACGAGCAGTACTTC.

The rearrangement uses TRBV18 and TRBJ1-1; D perhaps matches TRBD1 (6 bases). The germline CDR1 and CDR2 sequences are KGHSH and LQKENI. The CDR3 is made up of 14 amino acids. With 1 base removed from V and 11 bases from J, the gap between germline ends came to 17 bases. The CDR3 reads CASSPRTYRAEAFF. In DNA form, the CDR3 reads TGTGCCAGCTCACCACGGACCTACAGGGCCGAGGCTTTCTTT.

The V and J genes are TRBV6-5 and TRBJ1-2; the D is unclear. Germline values: CDR1 MNHEY, CDR2 SVGAGI. There are 13 residues in the CDR3. The V end lost 2 bases, the J end lost 2 bases, and 6 bases lay between the germline ends. CDR3 nucleotide sequence: TGTGCCAGCAGTTACGAGGCGAACTATGGCTACACCTTC. Encoded protein: CASSYEANYGYTF.

The V gene is TRBV28, the J gene TRBJ2-1; 9 bases line up with TRBD1. The V gene end was trimmed by 1 base and the J gene end by 6 bases; junction bases not matched to a gene: 4. This CDR3 spans 15 amino acids. Germline values: CDR1 MDHEN, CDR2 SYDVKM. The CDR3 DNA follows: TGTGCCAGCAGTTTATCGACAGGGGGTTCCAATGAGCAGTTCTTC. Its protein product is CASSLSTGGSNEQFF.

The V call is TRBV6-1, the J call TRBJ2-7; TRBD1 agrees at 10 bases. This CDR3 has 15 residues. Per germline, CDR1 MNHNS and CDR2 SASEGT. V shed 4 bases, J shed 4 bases, and the junction held 7 bases outside the gene matches. The CDR3 DNA reads TGTGCCAGCAGTGGAGCCGGGACAGGGGCGTACGAGCAGTACTTC. It specifies CASSGAGTGAYEQYF.

The J gene is TRBJ1-1, the V gene TRBV7-9, with 7 bases matching TRBD1. CDR1 SEHNR and CDR2 FQNEAQ come from the germline V gene (reference sequence). This CDR3 spans 19 amino acids. Trimming cost V 3 bases and J 3 bases; bases outside gene matches: 19. Here the CDR3 DNA reads TGTGCCAGCAGCTTTTTGGGCTTATATAGCGGGACAGCTTACACTGAAGCTTTCTTT. Encoded protein: CASSFLGLYSGTAYTEAFF. Based on the CDR3 plus reference TRBV7-9 and TRBJ1-1, the full variable domain is DTGVSQNPRHKITKRGQNVTFRCDPISEHNRLYWYRQTLGQGPEFLTYFQNEAQLEKSRLLSDRFSAERPKGSFSTLEIQRTEQGDSAMYLCASSFLGLYSGTAYTEAFFGQGTRLTVV.

This sequence joins TRBV5-6 and TRBJ2-3, with D possibly TRBD1 on 7 matching bases. From germline, CDR1 is SGHDT and CDR2 YYEEEE. The V and J ends lost 4 bases and 0 bases respectively, with 12 bases between them. The CDR3 is 15 amino acids. CDR3 protein: CASSPTGTSTDTQYF. As DNA, the CDR3 is TGTGCCAGCAGCCCGACAGGGACTAGCACAGATACGCAGTATTTT.

V gene TRBV5-1 combines with J gene TRBJ2-3; D unclear. There are 14 residues in the CDR3. CDR1 SGHRS and CDR2 YFSETQ come from the germline V gene. Trimming removed 2 bases at V and 2 bases at J, with 9 bases between. The CDR3 DNA sequence: TGCGCCAGCAGCTTACTTAGCTCCACAGATACGCAGTATTTT. Residues: CASSLLSSTDTQYF.

The rearrangement links TRBV4-2 to TRBJ2-7, with D possibly TRBD1 on 7 matching bases. Trimming stripped 4 bases from V and 3 bases from J, with 16 bases between. Looked up from germline, CDR1 is LGHNA and CDR2 is YNFKEQ. The CDR3 totals 15 residues. The CDR3 nucleotides read TGTGCCAGCAGCCCTCTGGGGCAGGGGGGCTACGAGCAGTACTTC. Translating gives CASSPLGQGGYEQYF.

The chain is built from TRBV27 and TRBJ1-1; D is perhaps TRBD1 (5 bases). The V gene lost 3 bases and the J gene lost 3 bases, with 8 bases spanning the gap. Germline assignment: CDR1 MNHEY and CDR2 SMNVEV (reference sequence). There are 13 residues in the CDR3. This CDR3 reads CASSLSRDTEAFF. CDR3 sequence (DNA): TGTGCCAGCAGTTTGAGCAGGGACACTGAAGCTTTCTTT.

This clone was recorded only once. The chain recombines TRBV7-8 with TRBJ1-4; 9 nucleotides line up with TRBD1. Germline V gives CDR1 SGHVS, CDR2 FQNEAQ. The CDR3 is made up of 15 amino acids. The ends lost 5 bases at V and 4 bases at J; junction bases unmatched: 5. The CDR3 DNA is TGTGCCAGCAGCCACAGGGACAGGGTTAATGAAAAACTGTTTTTT. Its protein is CASSHRDRVNEKLFF.

J is TRBJ1-1 and V is TRBV5-5; 10 nucleotides agree with TRBD1. This CDR3 is 15 amino acids long. Germline V gives CDR1 SGHKS, CDR2 YYEKEE (reference sequence). Trimming took 3 bases from V and 3 from J; bases not matched to a gene: 5. The CDR3 is CASSWSGTGDTEAFF. In nucleotides, the CDR3 is TGTGCCAGCAGCTGGTCCGGGACAGGGGACACTGAAGCTTTCTTT.